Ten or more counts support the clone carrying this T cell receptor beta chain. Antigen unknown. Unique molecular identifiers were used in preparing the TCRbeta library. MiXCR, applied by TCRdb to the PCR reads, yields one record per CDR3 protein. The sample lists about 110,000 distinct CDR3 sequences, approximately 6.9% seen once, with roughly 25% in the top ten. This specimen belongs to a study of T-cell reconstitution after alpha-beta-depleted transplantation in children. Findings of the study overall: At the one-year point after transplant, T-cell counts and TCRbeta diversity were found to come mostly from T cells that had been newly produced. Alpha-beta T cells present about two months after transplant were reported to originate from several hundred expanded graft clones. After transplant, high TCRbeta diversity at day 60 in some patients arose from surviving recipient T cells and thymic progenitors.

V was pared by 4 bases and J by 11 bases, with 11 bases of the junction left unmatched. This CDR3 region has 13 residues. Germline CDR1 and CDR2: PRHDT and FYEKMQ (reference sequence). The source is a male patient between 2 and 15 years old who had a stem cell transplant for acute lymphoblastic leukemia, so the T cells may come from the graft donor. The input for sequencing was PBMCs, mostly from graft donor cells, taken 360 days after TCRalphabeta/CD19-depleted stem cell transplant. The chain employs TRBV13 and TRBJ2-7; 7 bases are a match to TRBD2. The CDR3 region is CASSSAGVRGKYF. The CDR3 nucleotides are TGTGCCAGCAGCTCCGCGGGGGTCCGGGGGAAGTACTTC. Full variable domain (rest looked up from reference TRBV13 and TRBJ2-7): AAGVIQSPRHLIKEKRETATLKCYPIPRHDTVYWYQQGPGQDPQFLISFYEKMQSDKGSIPDRFSAQQFSDYHSELNMSSLELGDSALYFCASSSAGVRGKYFGPGTRLTVT.